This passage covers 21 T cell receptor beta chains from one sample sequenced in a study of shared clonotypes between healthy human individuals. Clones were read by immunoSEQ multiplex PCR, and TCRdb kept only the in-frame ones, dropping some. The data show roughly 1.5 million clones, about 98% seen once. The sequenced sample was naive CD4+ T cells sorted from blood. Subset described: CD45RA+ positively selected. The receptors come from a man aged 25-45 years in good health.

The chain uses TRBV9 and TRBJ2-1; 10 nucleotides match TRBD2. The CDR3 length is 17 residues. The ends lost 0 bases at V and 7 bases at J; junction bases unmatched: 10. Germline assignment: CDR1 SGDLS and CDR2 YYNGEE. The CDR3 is CASSVALSGRADNEQFF. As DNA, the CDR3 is TGTGCCAGCAGCGTAGCTTTAAGCGGGAGGGCCGATAATGAGCAGTTCTTC.

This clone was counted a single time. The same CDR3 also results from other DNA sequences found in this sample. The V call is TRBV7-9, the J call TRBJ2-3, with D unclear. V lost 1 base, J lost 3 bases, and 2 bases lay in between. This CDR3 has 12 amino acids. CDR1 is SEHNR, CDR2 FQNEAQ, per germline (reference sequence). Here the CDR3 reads CASSLDTDTQYF. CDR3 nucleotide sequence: TGTGCCAGCAGCTTAGATACAGATACGCAGTATTTT.

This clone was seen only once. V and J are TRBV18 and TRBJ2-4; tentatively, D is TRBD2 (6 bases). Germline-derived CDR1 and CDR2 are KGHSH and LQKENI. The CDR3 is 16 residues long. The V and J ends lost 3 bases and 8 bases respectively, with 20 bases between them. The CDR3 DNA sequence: TGTGCCAGCTCACCTACGGGACTTGCTGCACGGGACATTCAGTACTTC. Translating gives CASSPTGLAARDIQYF.

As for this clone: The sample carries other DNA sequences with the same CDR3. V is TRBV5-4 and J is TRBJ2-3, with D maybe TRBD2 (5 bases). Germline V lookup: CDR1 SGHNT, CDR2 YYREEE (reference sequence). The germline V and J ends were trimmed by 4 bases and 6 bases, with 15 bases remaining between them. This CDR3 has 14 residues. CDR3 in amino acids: CASSLGQRGDTQYF. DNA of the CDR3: TGTGCCAGCAGCCTAGGCCAGCGAGGGGATACGCAGTATTTT.

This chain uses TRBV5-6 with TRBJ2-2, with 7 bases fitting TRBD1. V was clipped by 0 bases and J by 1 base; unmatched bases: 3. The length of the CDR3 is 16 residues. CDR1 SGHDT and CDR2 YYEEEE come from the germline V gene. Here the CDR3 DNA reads TGTGCCAGCAGCTTGGATCGGACAGGGAACACCGGGGAGCTGTTTTTT. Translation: CASSLDRTGNTGELFF.

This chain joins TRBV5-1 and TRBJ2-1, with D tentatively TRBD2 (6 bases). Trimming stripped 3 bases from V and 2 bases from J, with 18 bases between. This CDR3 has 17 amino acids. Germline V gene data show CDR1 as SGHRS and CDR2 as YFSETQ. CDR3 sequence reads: CASSYLSPSATYNEQFF. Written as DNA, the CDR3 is TGCGCCAGCAGCTACCTCAGTCCTAGCGCCACCTACAATGAGCAGTTCTTC.

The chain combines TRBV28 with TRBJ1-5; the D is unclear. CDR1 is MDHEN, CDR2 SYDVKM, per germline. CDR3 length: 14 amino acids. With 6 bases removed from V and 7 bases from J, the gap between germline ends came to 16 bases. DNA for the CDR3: TGTGCCAGCAGACCCGTAAGGAGCGGCCAGCCCCAGCATTTT. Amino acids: CASRPVRSGQPQHF.

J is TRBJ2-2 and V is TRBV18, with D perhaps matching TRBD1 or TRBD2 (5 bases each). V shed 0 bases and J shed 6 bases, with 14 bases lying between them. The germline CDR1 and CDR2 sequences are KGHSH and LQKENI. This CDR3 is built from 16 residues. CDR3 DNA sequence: TGTGCCAGCTCACCACCGGGTTGGGACGAGGCCGGGGAGCTGTTTTTT. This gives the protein CASSPPGWDEAGELFF. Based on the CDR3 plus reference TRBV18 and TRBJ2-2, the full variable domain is NAGVMQNPRHLVRRRGQEARLRCSPMKGHSHVYWYRQLPEEGLKFMVYLQKENIIDESGMPKERFSAEFPKEGPSILRIQQVVRGDSAAYFCASSPPGWDEAGELFFGEGSRLTVL.

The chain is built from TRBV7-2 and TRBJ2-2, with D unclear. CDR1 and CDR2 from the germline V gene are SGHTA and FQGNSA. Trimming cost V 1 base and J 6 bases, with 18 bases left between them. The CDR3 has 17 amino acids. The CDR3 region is CASSLVGSWGWAGELFF. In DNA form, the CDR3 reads TGTGCCAGCAGCTTAGTCGGCAGCTGGGGTTGGGCCGGGGAGCTGTTTTTT.

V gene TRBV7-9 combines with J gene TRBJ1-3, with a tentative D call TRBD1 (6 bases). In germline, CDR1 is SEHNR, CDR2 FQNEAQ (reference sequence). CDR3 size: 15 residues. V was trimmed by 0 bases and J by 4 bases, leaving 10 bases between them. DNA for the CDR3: TGTGCCAGCAGCTTAGCCGGAGGACAGGGAAACACCATATATTTT. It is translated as CASSLAGGQGNTIYF. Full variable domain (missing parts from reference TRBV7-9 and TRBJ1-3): DTGVSQNPRHKITKRGQNVTFRCDPISEHNRLYWYRQTLGQGPEFLTYFQNEAQLEKSRLLSDRFSAERPKGSFSTLEIQRTEQGDSAMYLCASSLAGGQGNTIYFGEGSWLTVV.

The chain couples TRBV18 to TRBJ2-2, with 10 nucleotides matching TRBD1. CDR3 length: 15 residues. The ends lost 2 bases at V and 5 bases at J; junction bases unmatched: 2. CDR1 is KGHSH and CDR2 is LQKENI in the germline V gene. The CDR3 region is CASSPDRGRTGELFF. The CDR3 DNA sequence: TGTGCCAGCTCACCAGACAGGGGGCGAACCGGGGAGCTGTTTTTT.

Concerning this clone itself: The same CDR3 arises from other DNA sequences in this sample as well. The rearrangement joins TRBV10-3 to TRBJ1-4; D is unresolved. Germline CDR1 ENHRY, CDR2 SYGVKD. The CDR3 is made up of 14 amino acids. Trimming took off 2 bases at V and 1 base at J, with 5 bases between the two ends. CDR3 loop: CAISEGRTNEKLFF. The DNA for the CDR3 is TGTGCCATCAGTGAGGGCAGAACTAATGAAAAACTGTTTTTT.

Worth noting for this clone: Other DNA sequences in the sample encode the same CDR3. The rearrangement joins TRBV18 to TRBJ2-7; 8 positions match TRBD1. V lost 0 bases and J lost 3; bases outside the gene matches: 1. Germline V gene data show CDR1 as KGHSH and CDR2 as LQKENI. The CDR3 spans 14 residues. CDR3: CASSPPDRDYEQYF. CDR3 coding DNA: TGTGCCAGCTCACCACCGGACAGGGACTACGAGCAGTACTTC.

CDR3 coding DNA: TGCGCCAGCAGCCCGGTTAGCGGGAGGGCTTGGAATGAGCAGTTCTTC. Protein sequence: CASSPVSGRAWNEQFF. The V call is TRBV4-1, the J call TRBJ2-1, with 11 bases aligning to TRBD2. CDR1 MGHRA and CDR2 YSYEKL come from the germline V gene. The CDR3 spans 16 residues. Germline trimming cut 4 bases from V and 7 bases from J; bases unmatched to any gene: 9.

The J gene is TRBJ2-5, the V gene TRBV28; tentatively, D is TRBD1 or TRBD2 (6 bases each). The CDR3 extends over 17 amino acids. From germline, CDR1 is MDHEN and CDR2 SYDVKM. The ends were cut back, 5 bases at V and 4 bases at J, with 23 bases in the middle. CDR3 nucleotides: TGTGCCAGCAGTCCCCTCCTACTCGTTGGAGGGGGAGAGACCCAGTACTTC. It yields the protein CASSPLLLVGGGETQYF.

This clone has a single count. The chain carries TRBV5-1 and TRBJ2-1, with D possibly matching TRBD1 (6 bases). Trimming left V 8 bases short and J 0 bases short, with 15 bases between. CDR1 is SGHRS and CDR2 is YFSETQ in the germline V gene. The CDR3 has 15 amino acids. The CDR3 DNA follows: TGCGCCAGTGCGGACAGCGAGAACTCCTACAATGAGCAGTTCTTC. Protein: CASADSENSYNEQFF.

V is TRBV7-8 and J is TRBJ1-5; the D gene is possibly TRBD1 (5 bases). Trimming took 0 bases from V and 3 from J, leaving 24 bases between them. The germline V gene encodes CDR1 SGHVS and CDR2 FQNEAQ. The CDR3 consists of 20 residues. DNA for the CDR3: TGTGCCAGCAGCTTAGCGCGAGATAGGTACGAGGGGAGCTACAATCAGCCCCAGCATTTT. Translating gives CASSLARDRYEGSYNQPQHF.

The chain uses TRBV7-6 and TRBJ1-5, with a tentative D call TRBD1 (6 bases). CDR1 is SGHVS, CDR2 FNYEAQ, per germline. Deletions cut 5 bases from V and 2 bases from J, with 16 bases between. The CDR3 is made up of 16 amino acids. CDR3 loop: CASSRHPRGGNQPQHF. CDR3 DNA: TGTGCCAGCAGCCGCCACCCCAGGGGAGGCAATCAGCCCCAGCATTTT.

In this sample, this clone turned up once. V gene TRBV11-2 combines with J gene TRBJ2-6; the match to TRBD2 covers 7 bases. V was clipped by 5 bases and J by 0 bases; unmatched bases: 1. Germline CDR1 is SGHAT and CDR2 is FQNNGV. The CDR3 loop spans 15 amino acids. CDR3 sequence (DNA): TGTGCCAGCAGCGGCGGGAGCTCTGGGGCCAACGTCCTGACTTTC. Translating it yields CASSGGSSGANVLTF.

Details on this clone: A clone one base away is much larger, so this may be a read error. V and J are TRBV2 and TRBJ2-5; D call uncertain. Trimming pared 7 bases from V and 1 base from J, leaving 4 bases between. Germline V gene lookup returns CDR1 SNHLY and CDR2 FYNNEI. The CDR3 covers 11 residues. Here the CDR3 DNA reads TGTGCCAGCACACCCCAAGAGACCCAGTACTTC. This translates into CASTPQETQYF.

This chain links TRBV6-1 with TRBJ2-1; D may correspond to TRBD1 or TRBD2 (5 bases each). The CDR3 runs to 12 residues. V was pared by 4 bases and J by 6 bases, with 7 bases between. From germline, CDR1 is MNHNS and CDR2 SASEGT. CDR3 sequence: CASSVGTNEQFF. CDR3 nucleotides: TGTGCCAGCAGTGTTGGGACCAATGAGCAGTTCTTC.